Listed below are T cell receptor beta chains from one sample, sequenced in a study of OX40 agonist ivuxolimab in advanced cancers. This table comes from immunoSEQ multiplex PCR, and its TCRdb copy is limited to in-frame clones, with some not included. The sample yields 75,000 to 80,000 clones, around 83% seen once. This sample comprised CD4+ or CD8+ T cells sorted from blood, obtained in a trial of the OX40 agonist ivuxolimab. The source is an adult with an advanced solid tumor such as melanoma, head and neck, liver or kidney cancer. The CDR3 runs from the conserved cysteine through the conserved F or W. A D gene is named only where the DNA matches it firmly. Expanded clones get a size class; other rows say once, few or many, or leave the size out.

15 | TRBD1 | TRBJ1-1 | NA | TRBV4-1 | CASSRWGQGNTEAFF | TGCGCCAGCAGCCGTTGGGGACAGGGGAACACTGAAGCTTTCTTT
16 | TRBD2 | TRBJ2-7 | NA | TRBV2 | CASSENPSGFSYEQYF | TGTGCCAGCAGTGAAAATCCTAGCGGGTTCTCCTACGAGCAGTACTTC
13 | NA | TRBJ1-1 | NA | TRBV7-2 | CASSAFMNTEAFF | TGTGCCAGCAGCGCATTTATGAACACTGAAGCTTTCTTT
13 | NA | TRBJ1-5 | NA | TRBV7-2 | CASSIESNQPQHF | TGTGCCAGCAGCATCGAGAGCAATCAGCCCCAGCATTTT
14 | NA | TRBJ1-4 | NA | TRBV10-1 | CASSPGAPNEKLFF | TGCGCCAGCAGCCCCGGGGCTCCTAATGAAAAACTGTTTTTT
14 | NA | TRBJ2-7 | NA | TRBV28 | CASRRPGAPYEQYF | TGTGCCAGCAGGCGCCCCGGGGCCCCCTACGAGCAGTACTTC
14 | TRBD2 | TRBJ2-3 | NA | TRBV5-4 | CASRTSGGSDTQYF | TGTGCCAGCAGGACTAGCGGGGGGTCAGATACGCAGTATTTT
18 | NA | TRBJ2-6 | NA | TRBV4-2 | CASSQREAGPSGANVLTF | TGTGCCAGCAGCCAAAGGGAGGCGGGGCCCTCTGGGGCCAACGTCCTGACTTTC
14 | NA | TRBJ2-3 | NA | TRBV7-3 | CASSPQGYTDTQYF | TGTGCCAGCAGCCCCCAAGGATACACAGATACGCAGTATTTT
12 | TRBD1 | TRBJ1-2 | once | TRBV6-6 | CASSTQGNGYTF | TGTGCCAGCAGTACACAGGGGAATGGCTACACCTTC
15 | NA | TRBJ2-2 | many | TRBV5-1 | CASSLITANTGELFF | TGCGCCAGCAGCTTAATCACAGCGAACACCGGGGAGCTGTTTTTT
13 | NA | TRBJ1-2 | NA | TRBV19 | CASSIPRALDYTF | TGTGCCAGTAGTATCCCCCGGGCCCTGGACTACACCTTC
13 | TRBD2 | TRBJ2-5 | NA | TRBV6-6 | CASTRGGGETQYF | TGTGCCAGCACGCGGGGGGGAGGGGAGACCCAGTACTTC
13 | NA | TRBJ1-1 | few | TRBV7-2 | CASSSGGNTEAFF | TGTGCCAGCAGCTCCGGGGGGAACACTGAAGCTTTCTTT
15 | TRBD1 | TRBJ1-4 | NA | TRBV11-2 | CASSQSGQANEKLFF | TGTGCCAGCAGCCAGTCGGGACAGGCTAATGAAAAACTGTTTTTT
15 | NA | TRBJ2-7 | NA | TRBV6-6 | CASSYSLRETYEQYF | TGTGCCAGCAGTTACTCGCTACGAGAAACCTACGAGCAGTACTTC
13 | NA | TRBJ2-5 | NA | TRBV7-6 | CASSLGQSGTQYF | TGTGCCAGCAGCTTAGGACAGTCGGGGACCCAGTACTTC
15 | TRBD2 | TRBJ2-1 | NA | TRBV5-4 | CASSRGTSGVGEQFF | TGTGCCAGCAGCCGCGGGACTAGCGGGGTCGGTGAGCAGTTCTTC
17 | TRBD1 | TRBJ1-1 | NA | TRBV18 | CASSPTLGTALSAEAFF | TGTGCCAGCTCACCGACCTTGGGGACAGCGCTAAGCGCTGAAGCTTTCTTT
16 | NA | TRBJ1-3 | once | TRBV4-3 | CASSEQAAGSRNTIYF | TGCGCCAGCAGCGAACAGGCCGCCGGGTCTAGAAACACCATATATTTT
11 | NA | TRBJ1-1 | NA | TRBV27 | CASMRNTEAFF | TGTGCCAGCATGCGGAACACTGAAGCTTTCTTT
16 | NA | TRBJ2-7 | NA | TRBV5-5 | CASSLAQTYTSYEQYF | TGTGCCAGCAGCTTGGCCCAGACTTATACCTCCTACGAGCAGTACTTC
17 | TRBD1 | TRBJ1-1 | NA | TRBV10-3 | CAISSRPGQGMNTEAFF | TGTGCCATCAGTTCTAGGCCGGGACAGGGAATGAACACTGAAGCTTTCTTT
13 | NA | TRBJ2-7 | once | TRBV7-2 | CASSVAGPGEQYF | TGTGCCAGCAGCGTGGCAGGGCCGGGGGAGCAGTACTTC
15 | NA | TRBJ2-6 | NA | TRBV27 | CASSPRGVAANVLTF | TGTGCCAGCAGCCCCCGGGGAGTCGCGGCCAACGTCCTGACTTTC
16 | TRBD2 | TRBJ2-3 | NA | TRBV7-8 | CASSPGTSGGTDTQYF | TGTGCCAGCAGCCCGGGGACTAGCGGGGGCACAGATACGCAGTATTTT
14 | NA | TRBJ2-1 | NA | TRBV13 | CASSLGPTQAEQFF | TGTGCCAGCAGCTTAGGGCCTACTCAGGCTGAGCAGTTCTTC
18 | TRBD1 | TRBJ1-2 | few | TRBV19 | CASRVQNTGTGGLYGYTF | TGTGCCAGTAGGGTCCAGAACACCGGGACAGGGGGTCTCTATGGCTACACCTTC
14 | NA | TRBJ2-3 | NA | TRBV11-2 | CASSRPLSTDTQYF | TGTGCCAGCAGCCGCCCCTTGAGCACAGATACGCAGTATTTT
13 | TRBD2 | TRBJ2-1 | NA | TRBV27 | CASSTREGGGKFF | TGTGCCAGCAGTACCCGGGAGGGAGGCGGAAAGTTCTTC
14 | TRBD1 | TRBJ1-2 | NA | TRBV28 | CASSLPDRSYGYTF | TGTGCCAGCAGTTTACCGGACAGGAGTTATGGCTACACCTTC
15 | TRBD2 | TRBJ2-7 | NA | TRBV27 | CASSHGLAGGREQYF | TGTGCCAGCAGTCACGGACTAGCGGGGGGCCGCGAGCAGTACTTC
15 | NA | TRBJ2-5 | NA | TRBV7-8 | CASSLDRGGEETQYF | TGTGCCAGCAGCTTAGACAGGGGAGGAGAGGAGACCCAGTACTTC
15 | NA | TRBJ2-3 | NA | TRBV11-3 | CASSLVQGFTDTQYF | TGTGCCAGCAGCTTAGTACAGGGTTTCACAGATACGCAGTATTTT
14 | TRBD2 | TRBJ2-3 | once | TRBV30 | CAFLAGGRADTQYF | TGTGCCTTTCTAGCGGGGGGCCGCGCAGATACGCAGTATTTT
16 | NA | TRBJ1-6 | few | TRBV5-5 | CASSLEIRVRSSPLHF | TGTGCCAGCAGCTTGGAAATCAGGGTTCGGAGTTCACCCCTCCACTTT
15 | TRBD1 | TRBJ2-3 | NA | TRBV28 | CASSLRTGYTDTQYF | TGTGCCAGCAGTCTCCGGACAGGATACACAGATACGCAGTATTTT
15 | TRBD1 | TRBJ1-5 | once | TRBV19 | CASSMTGMASQPQHF | TGTGCCAGTAGTATGACAGGGATGGCCAGCCAGCCCCAGCATTTT
14 | NA | TRBJ2-5 | NA | TRBV6-5 | CASRPRRQQETQYF | TGTGCCAGCAGGCCCAGAAGACAGCAAGAGACCCAGTACTTC
15 | NA | TRBJ2-7 | many | TRBV27 | CASSLNFGGGYEQYF | TGTGCCAGCAGTTTAAATTTCGGGGGCGGGTACGAGCAGTACTTC
16 | TRBD1 | TRBJ2-2 | NA | TRBV18 | CASSPRGQGNTGELFF | TGTGCCAGCTCACCAAGGGGACAGGGGAACACCGGGGAGCTGTTTTTT
15 | NA | TRBJ1-1 | NA | TRBV5-1 | CASSLAVGVNTEAFF | TGCGCCAGCAGCTTGGCCGTCGGAGTGAACACTGAAGCTTTCTTT
14 | NA | TRBJ2-7 | NA | TRBV5-1 | CASSAGTAIYEQYF | TGCGCCAGCAGCGCCGGGACGGCAATCTACGAGCAGTACTTC
13 | NA | TRBJ1-1 | NA | TRBV28 | CASSFLANTEAFF | TGTGCCAGCAGTTTCCTGGCGAACACTGAAGCTTTCTTT
14 | NA | TRBJ2-7 | NA | TRBV12-5 | CASGPGAADYEQYF | TGTGCTAGTGGCCCCGGGGCGGCTGATTACGAGCAGTACTTC
18 | TRBD2 | TRBJ2-1 | NA | TRBV25-1 | CASPVGTSGYRSYNEQFF | TGTGCCAGCCCGGTAGGGACTAGCGGGTACCGGTCCTACAATGAGCAGTTCTTC
15 | TRBD2 | TRBJ2-3 | NA | TRBV28 | CASSRSGGATDTQYF | TGTGCCAGCAGCCGTAGCGGGGGGGCCACAGATACGCAGTATTTT
13 | NA | TRBJ1-1 | NA | TRBV19 | CASRRNMNTEAFF | TGTGCCAGCCGGAGGAACATGAACACTGAAGCTTTCTTT
17 | TRBD2 | TRBJ2-2 | NA | TRBV23-1 | CASSQPGLAGAGGELFF | TGCGCCAGCAGTCAACCGGGACTAGCGGGAGCCGGCGGGGAGCTGTTTTTT
16 | TRBD1 | TRBJ2-1 | NA | TRBV7-3 | CASSPQGGVGYNEQFF | TGTGCCAGCAGCCCACAGGGGGGAGTTGGCTACAATGAGCAGTTCTTC